This entry is about one TCR beta chain. The CDR3 contains 13 residues. V was clipped by 0 bases and J by 11 bases, with 10 bases between them. The record originates from a study of blood T cell repertoires in COVID-19. Across the whole study: The cDNA or gDNA used as material had been derived from T cells, B-cell-depleted T cells, or PBMCs.

In the original analysis: The assay estimated nucleated cells by amplifying reference gene primers. Sequencing used immunoSEQ multiplex PCR; TCRdb keeps in-frame clones, though not all of them. That table gives V, J and clone size, and the DNA gave D and trimming. The sample lists about 250,000 clones, 82% occurring once. This TCR was recovered from a woman older than 75 with active or convalescent COVID-19. The chain recombines TRBV12-3 or TRBV12-4 with TRBJ2-2; a possible D gene is TRBD2 (5 bases). The sample comprised peripheral blood. The chain's CDR3 is CASSLAAPGELFF. The CDR3 DNA is TGTGCCAGCAGTTTAGCAGCGCCGGGAGAGCTGTTTTTT.